One and the same sample provided the 28 T cell receptor beta chains below, sequenced in a study of sequential checkpoint blockade in melanoma. Treatment noted: randomized to nivolumab then ipilimumab (arm A) or the reverse (arm B). This table comes from immunoSEQ multiplex PCR, and its TCRdb copy is limited to in-frame clones, with some not included. The sample consists of about 11,000 clones, 78% of them appearing once. Sequences were derived from CD8+ T cells sorted from blood (inferred from file names), sampled from a patient given nivolumab and ipilimumab in sequence. The source of these receptors is a human donor with melanoma.

The J gene is TRBJ2-2, the V gene TRBV29-1; 11 nucleotides agree with TRBD2. The germline V gene has CDR1 SQVTM and CDR2 ANQGSEA. CDR3 length equals 14 residues. V shed 6 bases, J shed 7 bases, and the junction held 7 bases outside the gene matches. The CDR3 sequence is CSVSSGGRHGELFF. CDR3 DNA sequence: TGCAGCGTCTCTAGCGGGGGGCGGCACGGGGAGCTGTTTTTT.

Here the CDR3 DNA reads TGTGCCAGTAGTTCCCCTCTCCGGGACAGGGTTTACACTGAAGCTTTCTTT. Amino acid sequence: CASSSPLRDRVYTEAFF. The V gene is TRBV19, the J gene TRBJ1-1, with TRBD1 matching over 9 bases. The CDR3 spans 17 residues. V trimming: 5 bases; J trimming: 3 bases; junction bases outside the gene matches: 13. Germline V gene lookup returns CDR1 LNHDA and CDR2 SQIVND (reference sequence).

The gene calls are TRBV9 and TRBJ2-5; D might be TRBD2 (7 bases). Deletions cut 4 bases from V and 5 bases from J, with 18 bases between. Germline loops: CDR1 SGDLS, CDR2 YYNGEE. The CDR3 has 15 amino acids. CDR3 DNA sequence: TGTGCCAGCAGCCCCTATGGGGGGGCCCGGGAGACCCAGTACTTC. This encodes CASSPYGGARETQYF.

This CDR3 reads CASSFPGQSYEQYF. CDR3 coding DNA: TGTGCCAGCAGTTTCCCGGGACAGAGCTACGAGCAGTACTTC. This chain joins TRBV6-1 and TRBJ2-7; 7 bases are shared with TRBD1. Trimming at V came to 5 bases and at J to 3 bases, leaving 7 bases not matched to a gene. The CDR3 sequence is 14 residues long. Per germline, CDR1 MNHNS and CDR2 SASEGT.

The DNA for the CDR3 is TGTGCCAGCAGCCAAGATGAATGGACAGCCCAAGAAGCTTTCTTT. Protein product: CASSQDEWTAQEAFF. V usage is TRBV4-2 and J usage is TRBJ1-1, with a weak D call TRBD1 (6 bases). The CDR3 length is 15 residues. Germline values: CDR1 LGHNA, CDR2 YNFKEQ. V was shortened by 0 bases and J by 8 bases, with 16 bases between the two germline ends.

CDR3 amino acids: CASSLVDGQPNTEAFF. The CDR3 DNA is TGCGCCAGCAGCTTGGTAGATGGACAGCCGAACACTGAAGCTTTCTTT. The chain employs TRBV5-1 and TRBJ1-1; perhaps TRBD1 as D (6 bases). The CDR3 is 16 residues long. In germline, CDR1 is SGHRS, CDR2 YFSETQ. Between the trimmed V and J ends, which lost 0 bases and 1 base, there was a span of 13 bases.

This clone was seen a handful of times. This chain joins TRBV2 and TRBJ2-1; perhaps TRBD2 as D (5 bases). Between the trimmed V and J ends, which lost 0 bases and 9 bases, there was a span of 12 bases. Germline V gene data show CDR1 as SNHLY and CDR2 as FYNNEI. CDR3 length: 14 residues. CDR3 region: CASSEAESRGEQFF. In DNA, the CDR3 is TGTGCCAGCAGTGAAGCGGAGTCTCGGGGTGAGCAGTTCTTC.

The V gene is TRBV11-3, the J gene TRBJ2-6; D may be TRBD1 (5 bases). CDR1 SGHNT and CDR2 YENEEA come from the germline V gene. Trimming shortened V by 1 base and J by 8 bases, and 6 bases separated the two germline ends. The CDR3 loop spans 13 amino acids. The CDR3 nucleotides read TGTGCCAGCAGCTTAGCAGGGTCCAACGTCCTGACTTTC. It specifies CASSLAGSNVLTF.

This clone appeared a single time. This sequence joins TRBV6-1 and TRBJ1-2; D gene uncertain. The CDR3 covers 15 residues. The germline CDR1 and CDR2 sequences are MNHNS and SASEGT. V shed 3 bases and J shed 6 bases, with 17 bases lying between them. The CDR3 DNA follows: TGTGCCAGCAGTGAGTTTGTGGAGAGCCGGCATGGCTACACCTTC. It encodes CASSEFVESRHGYTF.

There are a few counts of this clone. V is TRBV12-5 and J is TRBJ1-2; 7 bases align to TRBD1. The CDR3 is made up of 14 amino acids. With V trimmed by 1 base and J by 5 bases, 4 bases remained unmatched. From germline, CDR1 is LGHNT and CDR2 FRNRAP. The CDR3, as DNA: TGTGCTAGTGGTTTGGATCGGGACAGATATGGCTACACCTTC. Amino acids: CASGLDRDRYGYTF.

This clone came up once. CDR3: CASSFVRTGVQGEQYF. The CDR3 DNA sequence: TGTGCCAGCAGTTTCGTAAGGACAGGGGTTCAGGGCGAGCAGTACTTC. V usage is TRBV27 and J usage is TRBJ2-7; 9 bases fit TRBD1. J was trimmed by 6 bases and V by 3 bases; bases with no gene match: 12. CDR1 is MNHEY and CDR2 is SMNVEV in the germline V gene (reference sequence). CDR3 length: 16 residues.

This clone is categorized as medium-sized. The chain has TRBV28 and TRBJ2-2; D is uncertain. Trimming pared 2 bases from V and 6 bases from J, leaving 10 bases between. CDR1 and CDR2 (germline): MDHEN, SYDVKM. The CDR3 sequence is 14 residues long. CDR3 in DNA: TGTGCCAGCAGTTTAAGTCCCGAGGCCGGGGAGCTGTTTTTT. Amino acids: CASSLSPEAGELFF.

The chain links TRBV4-2 to TRBJ2-5; 7 nucleotides match TRBD2. Germline CDR1 LGHNA, CDR2 YNFKEQ. The J segment lost 10 bases and the V segment lost 0 bases, leaving 8 bases of the junction unmatched. This CDR3 region has 14 residues. This chain's CDR3 is CASSQEVDGEGQYF. The CDR3 DNA follows: TGTGCCAGCAGCCAAGAGGTTGACGGGGAGGGCCAGTACTTC.

V usage is TRBV9 and J usage is TRBJ2-3, with 14 bases that match TRBD2. V lost 0 bases and J lost 3; bases outside the gene matches: 0. Germline CDR1 reads SGDLS; CDR2 reads YYNGEE. This CDR3 comprises 16 residues. The DNA for the CDR3 is TGTGCCAGCAGCGTAGGGACTAGCGGGAGGACAGATACGCAGTATTTT. This sequence encodes CASSVGTSGRTDTQYF.

This clone was observed a handful of times. The chain couples TRBV21-1 to TRBJ2-4; the tabulated D call, TRBD1, remains unverified against the DNA. TRBV21-1 is a pseudogene. The CDR3 contains 15 residues. Written as DNA, the CDR3 is TGTGCCAGCAGCAACCGGGACAGGGGAGAAAACATTCAGTACTTC. This sequence encodes CASSNRDRGENIQYF.

J is TRBJ2-5 and V is TRBV6-5; D gene uncertain. Germline CDR1 is MNHEY and CDR2 is SVGAGI. Trimming removed 5 bases from V and 5 bases from J, with 18 bases in between. This CDR3 spans 15 amino acids. In DNA form, the CDR3 reads TGTGCCAGCAGTCGACTGACGTTCCTCCTGGAGACCCAGTACTTC. Translation: CASSRLTFLLETQYF.

V usage is TRBV7-8 and J usage is TRBJ1-5, with 7 bases matching TRBD1. In germline, CDR1 is SGHVS, CDR2 FQNEAQ. This CDR3 has 15 amino acids. V was clipped by 5 bases and J by 4 bases; unmatched bases: 8. The CDR3 DNA reads TGTGCCAGCAGCAGATACAGGGGATATAATCAGCCCCAGCATTTT. Protein product: CASSRYRGYNQPQHF.

This clone is a singleton in its sample. The chain uses TRBV25-1 and TRBJ1-5, with a tentative D call TRBD1 (5 bases). The CDR3 has 15 amino acids. Germline values: CDR1 MGHDK, CDR2 SYGVNS. V was trimmed by 0 bases and J by 5 bases, leaving 11 bases between them. Written as DNA, the CDR3 is TGTGCCAGCAGTGAATATGGCAGGGCCGATCAGCCCCAGCATTTT. Its translation is CASSEYGRADQPQHF.

The J gene is TRBJ1-5, the V gene TRBV4-3; 7 positions agree with TRBD1. This CDR3 comprises 15 residues. J gave up 7 bases and V 2 bases, and 8 bases lay outside the gene matches. Germline assignment: CDR1 LGHNA and CDR2 YSLEER. CDR3: CASSQPDRVEQPQHF. The CDR3 nucleotides are TGCGCCAGCAGCCAACCAGACAGGGTAGAACAGCCCCAGCATTTT.

This chain links TRBV5-6 with TRBJ1-1; D is perhaps TRBD1 (6 bases). CDR1 is SGHDT and CDR2 is YYEEEE in the germline V gene. This CDR3 contains 15 residues. V was clipped by 0 bases and J by 0 bases, with 9 bases between them. CDR3 in DNA: TGTGCCAGCAGCTTGGAAACAGGGATGAACACTGAAGCTTTCTTT. Translation: CASSLETGMNTEAFF.

This clone has more than one count but fewer than ten. The chain combines TRBV6-1 with TRBJ2-7, with no clear D. Trimming cost V 6 bases and J 5 bases, with 17 bases left between them. The CDR3 runs 14 residues. Germline-derived CDR1 and CDR2 are MNHNS and SASEGT. CDR3 residues: CASRAGPMVHEQYF. In nucleotides, the CDR3 is TGTGCCAGCAGGGCAGGTCCCATGGTCCACGAGCAGTACTTC.

The CDR3 sequence: CASTEYLEAFF. CDR3 DNA: TGTGCCAGCACTGAGTATCTTGAAGCTTTCTTT. V usage is TRBV2 and J usage is TRBJ1-1, with no clear D. The germline V and J ends were trimmed by 7 bases and 7 bases, with 10 bases remaining between them. The CDR3 runs 11 residues. Germline CDR1 SNHLY, CDR2 FYNNEI. The full variable domain, its missing parts supplied by reference TRBV2 and TRBJ1-1, is EPEVTQTPSHQVTQMGQEVILRCVPISNHLYFYWYRQILGQKVEFLVSFYNNEISEKSEIFDDQFSVERPDGSNFTLKIRSTKLEDSAMYFCASTEYLEAFFGQGTRLTVV.

The V and J genes are TRBV6-5 and TRBJ2-3; D unresolved. The CDR3 sequence is 15 residues long. Germline V gene lookup returns CDR1 MNHEY and CDR2 SVGAGI. The V gene lost 0 bases and the J gene lost 3 bases, with 10 bases spanning the gap. The CDR3, as DNA: TGTGCCAGCAGTTACTCGACATTCGAAACAGATACGCAGTATTTT. This sequence encodes CASSYSTFETDTQYF.

This sequence joins TRBV13 and TRBJ2-7; 9 positions match TRBD1. V gave up 3 bases and J gave up 5 bases; unmatched junction bases: 2. This CDR3 is built from 13 residues. The germline gives CDR1 PRHDT, CDR2 FYEKMQ (reference sequence). This CDR3 is CASSLDRGHEQYF. Written as DNA, the CDR3 is TGTGCCAGCAGCTTGGACAGGGGCCACGAGCAGTACTTC.

The rearrangement joins TRBV28 to TRBJ2-2; D is undetermined. Per germline, CDR1 MDHEN and CDR2 SYDVKM. Trimming left V 3 bases short and J 2 bases short, with 7 bases between. CDR3 length: 14 amino acids. The CDR3 reads CASSLGSNTGELFF. CDR3 coding DNA: TGTGCCAGCAGTTTGGGCAGTAACACCGGGGAGCTGTTTTTT. Full variable domain (outside the CDR3, taken from reference TRBV28 and TRBJ2-2): DVKVTQSSRYLVKRTGEKVFLECVQDMDHENMFWYRQDPGLGLRLIYFSYDVKMKEKGDIPEGYSVSREKKERFSLILESASTNQTSMYLCASSLGSNTGELFFGEGSRLTVL.

This chain uses TRBV9 with TRBJ1-3, with D unresolved. V gave up 0 bases and J gave up 7 bases, with 14 bases separating them. This CDR3 comprises 15 residues. Germline V gene lookup returns CDR1 SGDLS and CDR2 YYNGEE. CDR3 coding DNA: TGTGCCAGCAGCGTAGAGGACCGTAGAGGGAACACCATATATTTT. Its protein is CASSVEDRRGNTIYF.

This chain connects TRBV30 to TRBJ2-7; TRBD1 matches 9 bases. This CDR3 is built from 19 residues. Germline loops: CDR1 GTSNPN, CDR2 SVGIG (reference sequence). V shed 8 bases, J shed 4 bases, and the junction held 27 bases outside the gene matches. The CDR3, as DNA: TGTGCCCTGGGGAGGGGCCGAGGGACAGGGAGGAAAATTTATTACGAGCAGTACTTC. It encodes CALGRGRGTGRKIYYEQYF.

This clone showed up just once. CDR3 DNA sequence: TGCAGCGTGAAGCCCGCTAACTATGGCTACACCTTC. Translation: CSVKPANYGYTF. The rearrangement joins TRBV29-1 to TRBJ1-2; D gene ambiguous. The CDR3 runs 12 residues. The germline V gene has CDR1 SQVTM and CDR2 ANQGSEA. Trimming left V 6 bases short and J 0 bases short, with 8 bases between.